This TCR beta chain was sequenced during a study of T cell repertoires in aging, cancer and after chemotherapy. Study-level information: Chronic lymphocytic leukemia patients on fludarabine- or bendamustine-based regimens gave paired samples before and after chemotherapy.

Amplification of TCR beta used genomic DNA extracted from peripheral blood. The table lists this clonotype with a few counts. Its antigen is undetermined. Rearranged V-D-J TRB sequences were amplified with a mixed TRB-A/B primer pool. MiXCR was run by TCRdb on the multiplex PCR reads, yielding one entry per CDR3 protein. The sample has 2,500 to 4,000 distinct CDR3 sequences, about 46% seen once. Study results and caveats: Lymphoid organ infiltration in hematological cancer patients may impair thymic emigration or peripheral T cell expansion.

The sequence derives from a human donor with a blood cancer. Sequencing was done on a sample of blood.

CDR3 nucleotides: TGTGCCAGCAGTTCTAGTCCGGACGCTGGAAACACCATATATTTT. This encodes CASSSSPDAGNTIYF. J is TRBJ1-3 and V is TRBV6-5; D gene unclear. Trimming shortened V by 4 bases and J by 2 bases, and 12 bases separated the two germline ends. Per the germline V gene, CDR1 is MNHEY and CDR2 is SVGAGI. This CDR3 has 15 amino acids.